The 15 T cell receptor beta chains in this list originate from one sample, sequenced in a study of STAT5B mutations in CD4+ large granular lymphocyte leukemia (dated by TCRdb to between 2021 and 2023). Libraries came from the immunoSEQ multiplex PCR assay. TCRdb carries this immuneACCESS record with in-frame sequences only. Its versions omit some clonotypes, under half of them owing to an unresolved V gene in the studies checked, with the rest unexplained. For this sample the table gives 25,000 to 35,000 clones, of which roughly 74% were detected only once. The ten largest clones take up roughly 0.31% of the sample. The material sequenced was CD4+ T cells from blood buffy coats. These receptors came from a human donor in good health.

The chain carries TRBV5-6 and TRBJ2-5, with TRBD1 matching over 12 bases. The J call may be in error: the DNA end matches TRBJ2-7 better. Germline V CDR1 and CDR2: SGHDT, YYEEEE. CDR3 length equals 15 residues. CDR3 region: CASSAGTGGPYEQYF. The CDR3 nucleotides are TGTGCCAGCAGCGCGGGGACAGGGGGCCCCTACGAGCAGTACTTC.

The chain couples TRBV11-3 to TRBJ2-7; tentatively, D is TRBD2 (7 bases). Germline V lookup: CDR1 SGHNT, CDR2 YENEEA. The CDR3 extends over 15 amino acids. V lost 4 bases to trimming and J lost 9 bases, with 22 bases between them. CDR3 sequence (DNA): TGTGCCAGCAGCTCCTTGGCGGGGGCCCAGTTCGGGCAGTACTTC. Its translation is CASSSLAGAQFGQYF.

The chain recombines TRBV13 with TRBJ2-4; D not certain. This CDR3 has 15 amino acids. Between the trimmed V and J ends, which lost 6 bases and 1 base, there was a span of 13 bases. Germline V gives CDR1 PRHDT, CDR2 FYEKMQ (reference sequence). In DNA form, the CDR3 reads TGTGCCAGCAGAACGGGTCTGGGGGCCAAAAACATTCAGTACTTC. Protein product: CASRTGLGAKNIQYF.

This chain uses TRBV6-1 with TRBJ1-6; no definite D call. Germline CDR1 is MNHNS and CDR2 is SASEGT. Trimming removed 1 base from V and 0 bases from J, with 10 bases in between. This CDR3 has 17 residues. The CDR3 is CASSEVLGISYNSPLHF. Written as DNA, the CDR3 is TGTGCCAGCAGTGAAGTCTTGGGAATCTCCTATAATTCACCCCTCCACTTT.

The chain is built from TRBV10-3 and TRBJ2-3; 8 bases align to TRBD2. CDR1 and CDR2 (germline): ENHRY, SYGVKD. The CDR3 extends over 15 amino acids. Unmatched junction bases numbered 1, after V lost 2 bases and J lost 0 bases. CDR3 nucleotides: TGTGCCATCAGTGAGCGGGAGGGTAGCACAGATACGCAGTATTTT. This codes for CAISEREGSTDTQYF.

The rearrangement uses TRBV7-2 and TRBJ2-5, with D maybe TRBD2 (7 bases). V lost 1 base and J 2 bases, leaving 14 bases between the germline ends. Per the germline V gene, CDR1 is SGHTA and CDR2 is FQGNSA. The CDR3 extends over 16 amino acids. The CDR3 loop reads CASSLVDRGAQETQYF. The CDR3 DNA sequence: TGTGCCAGCAGCTTAGTGGATCGGGGGGCACAAGAGACCCAGTACTTC.

The count of this clone is one. The chain joins TRBV7-8 to TRBJ2-7, with TRBD1 matching 9 bases. The CDR3 length is 14 residues. CDR1 is SGHVS, CDR2 FQNEAQ, per germline. V shed 3 bases, J shed 5 bases, and the junction held 5 bases outside the gene matches. Here the CDR3 DNA reads TGTGCCAGCAGCTTGTGGGGACAGGGCAACGAGCAGTACTTC. The encoded protein is CASSLWGQGNEQYF.

The gene calls are TRBV19 and TRBJ1-2; no clear D. With 6 bases removed from V and 6 bases from J, the gap between germline ends came to 17 bases. The germline gives CDR1 LNHDA, CDR2 SQIVND (reference sequence). The CDR3 has 14 residues. The CDR3 sequence is CASRTGSYSDGYTF. In DNA form, the CDR3 reads TGTGCCAGTAGGACCGGAAGCTACAGCGATGGCTACACCTTC. The full variable domain, completed using reference TRBV19 and TRBJ1-2, is DGGITQSPKYLFRKEGQNVTLSCEQNLNHDAMYWYRQDPGQGLRLIYYSQIVNDFQKGDIAEGYSVSREKKESFPLTVTSAQKNPTAFYLCASRTGSYSDGYTFGSGTRLTVV.

The gene calls are TRBV5-5 and TRBJ1-6, with 10 bases fitting TRBD1. The CDR3 contains 16 residues. The V gene end was trimmed by 2 bases and the J gene end by 12 bases; junction bases not matched to a gene: 11. Germline lookup yields CDR1 SGHKS and CDR2 YYEKEE (reference sequence). CDR3 amino acids: CASSFDPGQGYRPLHF. In nucleotides, the CDR3 is TGTGCCAGCAGCTTTGATCCGGGACAGGGGTATCGACCCCTCCACTTT.

The genes are TRBV16 and TRBJ1-5; D unresolved. The CDR3 sequence is 14 residues long. Germline V gene lookup returns CDR1 KGHSY and CDR2 FQNENV. V was cut by 4 bases and J by 0 bases, with 7 bases left in between. The CDR3 DNA reads TGTGCCAGCAGCCCAAGTAATAGCAATCAGCCCCAGCATTTT. It is translated as CASSPSNSNQPQHF.

This clone was detected only once. This sequence joins TRBV29-1 and TRBJ2-1; no clear D. The CDR3 loop spans 14 amino acids. V was clipped by 4 bases and J by 3 bases, with 13 bases between them. Looked up from germline, CDR1 is SQVTM and CDR2 is ANQGSEA. DNA for the CDR3: TGCAGCGTTGTAGGGCTACTGATCTACAATGAGCAGTTCTTC. Its translation: CSVVGLLIYNEQFF.

CDR3 nucleotides: TGCGCCAGCAGCTTGCTCGACAGGGTACAAGAGACCCAGTACTTC. Residues: CASSLLDRVQETQYF. This sequence joins TRBV5-1 and TRBJ2-5; 7 nucleotides line up with TRBD1. With 1 base clipped from V and 2 bases from J, the junction kept 5 bases outside the gene matches. Germline CDR1 reads SGHRS; CDR2 reads YFSETQ. CDR3 length equals 15 residues.

The chain links TRBV7-9 to TRBJ2-7, with TRBD2 matching over 12 bases. Trimming at V came to 1 base and at J to 5 bases, leaving 0 bases not matched to a gene. This CDR3 has 14 amino acids. Germline CDR1 is SEHNR and CDR2 is FQNEAQ (reference sequence). Here the CDR3 reads CASSLGTSGDEQYF. In nucleotides, the CDR3 is TGTGCCAGCAGCTTAGGGACTAGCGGGGACGAGCAGTACTTC.

The chain is built from TRBV2 and TRBJ2-2; D is uncertain. This CDR3 comprises 11 residues. Trimming shortened V by 3 bases and J by 9 bases, and 5 bases separated the two germline ends. Germline assignment: CDR1 SNHLY and CDR2 FYNNEI. In nucleotides, the CDR3 is TGTGCCAGCAGTGAGAATAGGGAGCTGTTTTTT. Translating it yields CASSENRELFF. The full variable domain, with the rest looked up from reference TRBV2 and TRBJ2-2, is EPEVTQTPSHQVTQMGQEVILRCVPISNHLYFYWYRQILGQKVEFLVSFYNNEISEKSEIFDDQFSVERPDGSNFTLKIRSTKLEDSAMYFCASSENRELFFGEGSRLTVL.

The rearrangement joins TRBV4-2 to TRBJ1-2; D not certain. Per the germline V gene, CDR1 is LGHNA and CDR2 is YNFKEQ. The CDR3 runs to 13 residues. Trimming took off 0 bases at V and 8 bases at J, with 10 bases between the two ends. The DNA for the CDR3 is TGTGCCAGCAGCCAAGATCAATCAGAGGGCTACACCTTC. Translating gives CASSQDQSEGYTF.